Listed here are 28 T cell receptor beta chains from one sample, sequenced in a study of T cell responses to AZD1222 COVID-19 vaccine. Profiling relied on immunoSEQ multiplex PCR, and the TCRdb table lists in-frame clones only, not all of them. The sample consists of 87,000 or so clones, less than 90% of them appearing once. Sequencing used peripheral blood, obtained on day 0 of AZD1222 vaccination. The receptors were sampled from an adult in good health.

The chain combines TRBV3-1 (or the pseudogene TRBV3-2) with TRBJ2-1, with D possibly TRBD2 on 6 matching bases. CDR3 length: 12 residues. Between the trimmed V and J ends, which lost 9 bases and 6 bases, there was a span of 12 bases. Germline V CDR1 and CDR2: LGHDT, YNNKEL (reference sequence). The CDR3 is CASRGAPNEQFF. CDR3 sequence (DNA): TGTGCCAGTCGCGGGGCCCCCAATGAGCAGTTCTTC.

CDR3 coding DNA: TGCGCCAGCAGTGAGCCCCTGGGACTGAACACCGGGGAGCTGTTTTTT. This gives the protein CASSEPLGLNTGELFF. V gene TRBV10-1 combines with J gene TRBJ2-2; perhaps TRBD2 as D (6 bases). Germline loops: CDR1 WNHNN, CDR2 SYGVQD (reference sequence). Trimming left V 2 bases short and J 1 base short, with 11 bases between. The CDR3 spans 16 residues.

In its sample, this clone was seen once. The gene calls are TRBV5-1 and TRBJ1-1, with 7 positions matching TRBD1. Germline CDR1 reads SGHRS; CDR2 reads YFSETQ. Trimming took 1 base from V and 1 from J; bases not matched to a gene: 4. The CDR3 is 15 residues long. CDR3 DNA sequence: TGCGCCAGCAGCTTGCAGGCAGGGGGGAACACTGAAGCTTTCTTT. It is translated as CASSLQAGGNTEAFF.

J is TRBJ2-3 and V is TRBV7-9; TRBD1 aligns across 9 bases. Germline lookup yields CDR1 SEHNR and CDR2 FQNEAQ (reference sequence). The V gene end was trimmed by 7 bases and the J gene end by 1 base; junction bases not matched to a gene: 3. The CDR3 runs to 14 residues. For the CDR3, the DNA is TGTGCCAGCATCCGGGACAGGGGCACAGATACGCAGTATTTT. The encoded protein is CASIRDRGTDTQYF.

The J gene is TRBJ1-2, the V gene TRBV27; TRBD1 aligns across 9 bases. V was clipped by 6 bases and J by 4 bases; unmatched bases: 9. This CDR3 is 15 amino acids long. Germline CDR1 and CDR2: MNHEY and SMNVEV (reference sequence). CDR3 region: CASRQTGGSSYGYTF. The CDR3 DNA reads as TGTGCCAGCAGACAAACAGGGGGCTCGAGCTATGGCTACACCTTC.

This clone occurred once. J is TRBJ2-7 and V is TRBV3-1 (or the pseudogene TRBV3-2); tentatively, D is TRBD1 or TRBD2 (5 bases each). Looked up from germline, CDR1 is LGHDT and CDR2 is YNNKEL (reference sequence). The CDR3 is 14 amino acids. V lost 1 base and J lost 2, with 9 bases in between. CDR3: CASSQVRGPYEQYF. The CDR3 bases are TGTGCCAGCAGCCAAGTTCGGGGCCCCTACGAGCAGTACTTC.

V is TRBV19 and J is TRBJ1-3; possibly TRBD1 for D (5 bases). There are 17 residues in the CDR3. The ends were cut back, 4 bases at V and 2 bases at J, with 18 bases in the middle. Germline loops: CDR1 LNHDA, CDR2 SQIVND (reference sequence). The CDR3, as DNA: TGTGCCAGTAGTAGACGGGACCCGGCACCGGCTGGAAACACCATATATTTT. Its protein is CASSRRDPAPAGNTIYF.

In this sample, this clone turned up a few times. The CDR3 sequence is CASKKSGNSNTEAFF. The CDR3 region has the DNA TGTGCCAGCAAGAAGAGCGGAAACTCCAACACTGAAGCTTTCTTT. This chain links TRBV5-4 with TRBJ1-1; D remains unclear. Trimming took off 6 bases at V and 2 bases at J, with 17 bases between the two ends. This CDR3 is built from 15 residues. CDR1 and CDR2 (germline): SGHNT, YYREEE (reference sequence).

CDR3 sequence reads: CASSELGSTEAFF. In DNA, the CDR3 is TGTGCCAGCAGTGAATTAGGGAGCACTGAAGCTTTCTTT. The chain couples TRBV6-1 to TRBJ1-1, with no clear D. Looked up from germline, CDR1 is MNHNS and CDR2 is SASEGT. The length of the CDR3 is 13 residues. The V end lost 2 bases, the J end lost 4 bases, and 8 bases lay between the germline ends.

The gene calls are TRBV5-4 and TRBJ1-1; D possibly corresponds to TRBD1 (6 bases). CDR1 is SGHNT and CDR2 is YYREEE in the germline V gene (reference sequence). With 4 bases removed from V and 0 bases from J, the gap between germline ends came to 22 bases. CDR3 length: 18 residues. CDR3 region: CASSQSVGGRLLNTEAFF. The DNA for the CDR3 is TGTGCCAGCAGCCAAAGTGTAGGGGGGCGCCTCTTGAACACTGAAGCTTTCTTT.

V usage is TRBV5-6 and J usage is TRBJ2-2; possible D gene TRBD2, 6 bases. Germline V gene lookup returns CDR1 SGHDT and CDR2 YYEEEE. The CDR3 has 15 residues. V was trimmed by 2 bases and J by 2 bases, leaving 10 bases between them. CDR3 loop: CASSFGTYNTGELFF. CDR3 sequence (DNA): TGTGCCAGCAGCTTCGGGACTTACAACACCGGGGAGCTGTTTTTT.

The V and J genes are TRBV12-3 or TRBV12-4 and TRBJ1-1; the D is unclear. CDR3 length: 12 residues. Trimming cost V 2 bases and J 11 bases, with 12 bases left between them. CDR3 DNA: TGTGCCAGCAGTTTATATCGACCGGCGGCTTTCTTT. This codes for CASSLYRPAAFF.

This clone was counted a few times. This same CDR3 is encoded by further DNA sequences in the sample. The CDR3 nucleotides are TGTGCCAGCACCCCAGGGGGCGCAGGATATGGCTACACCTTC. Its protein product is CASTPGGAGYGYTF. This chain connects TRBV6-5 to TRBJ1-2; the match to TRBD1 covers 8 bases. Trimming at V came to 7 bases and at J to 5 bases, leaving 9 bases not matched to a gene. Per germline, CDR1 MNHEY and CDR2 SVGAGI. The CDR3 is made up of 14 amino acids.

This clone has a handful of counts. The chain is built from TRBV7-2 and TRBJ1-1, with 9 bases identical to TRBD1. The germline gives CDR1 SGHTA, CDR2 FQGNSA. V lost 5 bases to trimming and J lost 4 bases; unmatched junction nucleotides: 8. There are 15 residues in the CDR3. The DNA of the CDR3 is TGTGCCAGCAGCCCCGACAGGGGGGTAGTCACTGAAGCTTTCTTT. Its protein is CASSPDRGVVTEAFF.

The CDR3 region is CASSEVSGGQETQYF. DNA for the CDR3: TGTGCCAGCAGTGAAGTTAGCGGGGGGCAAGAGACCCAGTACTTC. The rearrangement links TRBV6-1 to TRBJ2-5; the match to TRBD2 covers 10 bases. The CDR3 consists of 15 residues. Germline V gene sequence: CDR1 MNHNS, CDR2 SASEGT. The junction had 1 base not matched to a gene; V was cut back by 1 base and J by 2 bases.

In its sample, this clone was seen once. The V gene is TRBV7-2, the J gene TRBJ2-1; 8 nucleotides align to TRBD2. CDR1 SGHTA and CDR2 FQGNSA come from the germline V gene. The CDR3 has 14 amino acids. The V gene end was trimmed by 5 bases and the J gene end by 9 bases; junction bases not matched to a gene: 9. The DNA of the CDR3 is TGTGCCAGCAGCCCCCCGGGACTAGTTCTTGAGCAGTTCTTC. Translated: CASSPPGLVLEQFF. Based on the CDR3 plus reference TRBV7-2 and TRBJ2-1, the full variable domain is GAGVSQSPSNKVTEKGKDVELRCDPISGHTALYWYRQSLGQGLEFLIYFQGNSAPDKSGLPSDRFSAERTGGSVSTLTIQRTQQEDSAVYLCASSPPGLVLEQFFGPGTRLTVL.

This chain uses TRBV6-5 with TRBJ2-5, with 7 bases identical to TRBD1. This CDR3 is built from 12 residues. After removal of 11 bases from V and 4 bases from J, the junction contained 7 bases not matched to a gene. Per germline, CDR1 MNHEY and CDR2 SVGAGI. CDR3 region: CASIGQAETQYF. CDR3 sequence (DNA): TGTGCCTCGATCGGACAGGCAGAGACCCAGTACTTC.

The chain combines TRBV9 with TRBJ1-3, with a possible D match to TRBD1 (6 bases). The V end lost 0 bases, the J end lost 4 bases, and 11 bases lay between the germline ends. The CDR3 runs 15 residues. Germline V gene data show CDR1 as SGDLS and CDR2 as YYNGEE. The CDR3 sequence: CASSVGRGTGNTIYF. For the CDR3, the DNA is TGTGCCAGCAGCGTAGGACGGGGGACAGGAAACACCATATATTTT.

The chain combines TRBV20-1 with TRBJ1-2; D call uncertain. Germline CDR1 and CDR2: DFQATT and SNEGSKA (reference sequence). This CDR3 is built from 10 residues. In nucleotides, the CDR3 is TGCACTCAACTCCCCTATGGCTACACCTTC. Translating it yields CTQLPYGYTF.

A note on this clone: One end of the junction fails to match germline, which may point to a read error. The chain has TRBV28 and TRBJ1-2; 10 nucleotides line up with TRBD1. The CDR3 covers 11 residues. In germline, CDR1 is MDHEN, CDR2 SYDVKM. The CDR3 DNA follows: TGTGCCAGCAGTGGGACAGGGGTAGCTTACTTC. It specifies CASSGTGVAYF.

This clone has only one observation. The gene calls are TRBV18 and TRBJ2-2; D uncertain. The germline V gene encodes CDR1 KGHSH and CDR2 LQKENI. V gave up 3 bases and J gave up 6 bases, with 14 bases separating them. The CDR3 consists of 15 residues. CDR3 amino acids: CASSPRSVRAGELFF. In DNA, the CDR3 is TGTGCCAGCTCACCCCGGTCAGTCCGTGCCGGGGAGCTGTTTTTT.

The V and J genes are TRBV12-3 or TRBV12-4 and TRBJ1-2, with a possible D match to TRBD1 (5 bases). This CDR3 spans 13 amino acids. Trimming removed 5 bases from V and 8 bases from J, with 15 bases in between. The CDR3 nucleotides are TGTGCCAGCAGTGGGGGAGGTCTCTGGGGCTACACCTTC. Encoded protein: CASSGGGLWGYTF.

V usage is TRBV30 and J usage is TRBJ1-5; the match to TRBD1 covers 7 bases. This CDR3 is 15 amino acids long. Trimming cost V 1 base and J 4 bases; bases outside gene matches: 7. In germline, CDR1 is GTSNPN, CDR2 SVGIG (reference sequence). As DNA, the CDR3 is TGTGCCTGGAGTGGCCGGGACAGCGGGAATCAGCCCCAGCATTTT. Its translation is CAWSGRDSGNQPQHF.

The chain couples TRBV7-8 to TRBJ2-4; 10 bases agree with TRBD2. The length of the CDR3 is 17 residues. Germline values: CDR1 SGHVS, CDR2 FQNEAQ. V trimming: 2 bases; J trimming: 4 bases; junction bases outside the gene matches: 8. The DNA of the CDR3 is TGTGCCAGCAGCTTAAGACTAGCGGGCGAGGCTAAAAACATTCAGTACTTC. This codes for CASSLRLAGEAKNIQYF.

This clone appeared once. The gene calls are TRBV13 and TRBJ2-5; possible D gene TRBD2, 5 bases. CDR1 is PRHDT and CDR2 is FYEKMQ in the germline V gene (reference sequence). The CDR3 loop spans 14 amino acids. Between the trimmed V and J ends, which lost 2 bases and 5 bases, there was a span of 12 bases. DNA for the CDR3: TGTGCCAGCAGCTTAATGAGGGTTCCGGAGACCCAGTACTTC. Its translation: CASSLMRVPETQYF. Using reference TRBV13 and TRBJ2-5 for the parts outside the CDR3, the full variable domain is AAGVIQSPRHLIKEKRETATLKCYPIPRHDTVYWYQQGPGQDPQFLISFYEKMQSDKGSIPDRFSAQQFSDYHSELNMSSLELGDSALYFCASSLMRVPETQYFGPGTRLLVL.

V is TRBV9 and J is TRBJ2-3, with D uncertain. Trimming pared 3 bases from V and 3 bases from J, leaving 14 bases between. The CDR3 has 15 residues. Looked up from germline, CDR1 is SGDLS and CDR2 is YYNGEE. Written as DNA, the CDR3 is TGTGCCAGCAGCGAACGTTCGGTTGGGACAGATACGCAGTATTTT. This encodes CASSERSVGTDTQYF.

The chain combines TRBV7-3 with TRBJ2-5; unclear D gene. Germline values: CDR1 SGHTA, CDR2 FQGTGA. V was clipped by 0 bases and J by 7 bases, with 9 bases between them. The CDR3 has 13 residues. The CDR3 region is CASSLTSTGTQYF. CDR3 nucleotides: TGTGCCAGCAGCTTAACATCGACGGGGACCCAGTACTTC.

The chain recombines TRBV6-6 with TRBJ1-2; 10 nucleotides match TRBD1. Per germline, CDR1 MNHNY and CDR2 SVGAGI (reference sequence). The CDR3 runs to 17 residues. V was clipped by 5 bases and J by 5 bases; unmatched bases: 14. This chain's CDR3 is CASSRFTSGTGEYGYTF. For the CDR3, the DNA is TGTGCCAGCAGTCGCTTCACCTCCGGGACAGGGGAGTATGGCTACACCTTC.